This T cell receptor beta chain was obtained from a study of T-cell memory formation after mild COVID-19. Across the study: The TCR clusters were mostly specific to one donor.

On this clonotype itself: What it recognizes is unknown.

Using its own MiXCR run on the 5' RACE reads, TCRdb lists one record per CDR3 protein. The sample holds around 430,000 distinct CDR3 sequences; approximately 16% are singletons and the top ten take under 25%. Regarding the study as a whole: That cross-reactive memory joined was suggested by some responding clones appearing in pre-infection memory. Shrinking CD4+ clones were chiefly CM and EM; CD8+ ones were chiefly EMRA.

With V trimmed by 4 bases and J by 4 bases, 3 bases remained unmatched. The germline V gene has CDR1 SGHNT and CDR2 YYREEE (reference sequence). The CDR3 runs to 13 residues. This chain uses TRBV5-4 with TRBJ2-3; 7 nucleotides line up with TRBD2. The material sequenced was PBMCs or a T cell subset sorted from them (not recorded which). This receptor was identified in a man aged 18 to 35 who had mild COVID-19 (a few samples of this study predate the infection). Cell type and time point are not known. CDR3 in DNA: TGTGCCAGCAGCCAGACTAGCTCAGATACGCAGTATTTT. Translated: CASSQTSSDTQYF.